Following are 4 T cell receptor beta chains from one sample sequenced in a study of regulatory T cells in long-lasting Graves disease. Libraries of TCR beta came from iRepertoire HTBI primers plus Arm-PCR of CDR3 regions. Each CDR3 protein is one row after TCRdb ran MiXCR on the multiplex PCR reads. Here the sample spans 200,000 to 300,000 distinct CDR3 sequences, 20% to 25% being singletons. Time point indicated: newly diagnosed GD, antithyroid drugs for less than 3 months. The TCR library used RNA extracted from PBMCs. The sequences come from peripheral blood mononuclear cells (PBMCs), collected at new diagnosis, from a patient treated with antithyroid drugs. The receptors originated from a female donor with Graves disease.

This clonotype was seen ten or more times. The CDR3 DNA is TGCGCCAGCAGCCAGGGGACTAGCGGGAGCTCCTACGAGCAGTACTTC. Its translation is CASSQGTSGSSYEQYF. The rearrangement uses TRBV4-3 and TRBJ2-7, with 14 bases aligning to TRBD2. This CDR3 spans 16 amino acids. V trimming: 3 bases; J trimming: 0 bases; junction bases outside the gene matches: 1. From germline, CDR1 is LGHNA and CDR2 YSLEER.

The table lists this clonotype with many counts. The rearrangement joins TRBV7-6 to TRBJ1-4; the D is unclear. The ends were cut back, 5 bases at V and 2 bases at J, with 15 bases in the middle. Germline values: CDR1 SGHVS, CDR2 FNYEAQ. The CDR3 is 16 amino acids. DNA of the CDR3: TGTGCCAGCAGCGTTGCTTTAGGTGGGACTAATGAAAAACTGTTTTTT. It is translated as CASSVALGGTNEKLFF.

This chain joins TRBV28 and TRBJ2-3, with 13 bases aligning to TRBD2. The CDR3 consists of 16 residues. Germline V gene sequence: CDR1 MDHEN, CDR2 SYDVKM. Germline trimming cut 5 bases from V and 5 bases from J; bases unmatched to any gene: 7. The DNA for the CDR3 is TGTGCCAGCAGTCTTACTAGCGGGGGGGCGCGAGATACGCAGTATTTT. Translated: CASSLTSGGARDTQYF.

This sequence joins TRBV20-1 and TRBJ2-7; the match to TRBD1 covers 8 bases. The V gene end was trimmed by 5 bases and the J gene end by 2 bases; junction bases not matched to a gene: 5. The CDR3 has 13 amino acids. Germline V gene sequence: CDR1 DFQATT, CDR2 SNEGSKA (reference sequence). The CDR3 is CSALRQGTYEQYF. The CDR3 nucleotides read TGCAGTGCTTTGCGACAGGGGACCTACGAGCAGTACTTC.